The entry below gives a single T cell receptor beta chain sequence along with its context. Its antigen is still unknown. The data stem from a study of ipilimumab plus nivolumab after autologous stem cell transplantation. Study information: Typical patient got 5 or 6 ipilimumab doses and about eight nivolumab doses (median). Findings and caveats of the study: Per the authors, repertoire, Treg and microbiota data justify further study.

The table came from immunoSEQ multiplex PCR; TCRdb's copy has only in-frame clones and leaves some out. The data contain 40,000 to 45,000 clones, 80% to 95% of them singletons. Through week 26, nivolumab 3 mg/kg IV was given weeks 1, 4, 7, 10, then biweekly. The TCR sequence derives from a male donor with multiple myeloma. The sample in question was PBMCs, obtained in a trial of ipilimumab plus nivolumab as post-transplant consolidation.

CDR3 bases: TGTGCCAGCAGTTGGTCAGGGTTGAAGCCCCAGCATTTT. Amino acids: CASSWSGLKPQHF. The gene calls are TRBV28 and TRBJ1-5; TRBD1 is a possible D gene (5 bases). Germline V CDR1 and CDR2: MDHEN, SYDVKM. The CDR3 runs 13 residues. V lost 4 bases and J lost 8, with 12 bases in between.